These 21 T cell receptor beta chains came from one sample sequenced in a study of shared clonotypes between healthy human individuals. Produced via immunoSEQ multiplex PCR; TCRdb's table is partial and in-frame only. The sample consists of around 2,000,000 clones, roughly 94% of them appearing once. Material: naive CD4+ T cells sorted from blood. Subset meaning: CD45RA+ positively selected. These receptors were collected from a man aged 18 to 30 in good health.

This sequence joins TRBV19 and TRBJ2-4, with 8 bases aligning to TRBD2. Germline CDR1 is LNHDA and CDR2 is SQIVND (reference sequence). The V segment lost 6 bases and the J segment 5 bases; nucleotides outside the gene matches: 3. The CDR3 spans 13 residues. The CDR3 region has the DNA TGTGCCAGTAGACCGACTAGCGAAAACATTCAGTACTTC. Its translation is CASRPTSENIQYF.

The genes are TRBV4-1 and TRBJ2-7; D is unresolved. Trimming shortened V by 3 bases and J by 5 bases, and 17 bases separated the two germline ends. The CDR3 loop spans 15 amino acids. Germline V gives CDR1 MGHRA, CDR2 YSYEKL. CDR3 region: CASSQPPAPPDEQYF. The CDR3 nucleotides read TGCGCCAGCAGCCAGCCTCCAGCTCCCCCAGACGAGCAGTACTTC.

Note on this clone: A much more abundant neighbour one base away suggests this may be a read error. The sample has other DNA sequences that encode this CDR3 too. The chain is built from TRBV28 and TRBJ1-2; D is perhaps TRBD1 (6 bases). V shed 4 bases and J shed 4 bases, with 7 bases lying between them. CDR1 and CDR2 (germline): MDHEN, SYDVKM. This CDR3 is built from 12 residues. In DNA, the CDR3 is TGTGCCAGCAGTTCCAGGGGCTATGGCTACACCTTC. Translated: CASSSRGYGYTF.

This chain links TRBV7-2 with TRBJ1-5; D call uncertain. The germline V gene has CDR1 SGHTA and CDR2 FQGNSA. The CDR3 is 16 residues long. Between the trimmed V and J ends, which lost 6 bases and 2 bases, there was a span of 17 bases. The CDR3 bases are TGTGCCAGCAGTAGCTGGGGAGATTTCGGCAATCAGCCCCAGCATTTT. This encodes CASSSWGDFGNQPQHF.

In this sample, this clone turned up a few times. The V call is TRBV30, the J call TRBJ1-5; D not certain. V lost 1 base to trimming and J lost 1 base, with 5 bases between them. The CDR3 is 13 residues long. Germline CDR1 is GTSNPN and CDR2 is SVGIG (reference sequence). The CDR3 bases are TGTGCCTGGAGTGGGGAAAGCAATCAGCCCCAGCATTTT. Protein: CAWSGESNQPQHF.

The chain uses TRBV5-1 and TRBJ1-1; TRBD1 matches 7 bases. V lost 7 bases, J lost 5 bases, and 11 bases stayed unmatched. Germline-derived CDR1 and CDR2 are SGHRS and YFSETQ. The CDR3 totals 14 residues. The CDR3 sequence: CASAQRQGGTEAFF. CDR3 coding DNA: TGCGCCAGCGCACAGCGACAGGGAGGGACTGAAGCTTTCTTT.

DNA of the CDR3: TGCGCCAGCCAAAAAGAGGGTGCCTATAATGAAAAACTGTTTTTT. Translation gives CASQKEGAYNEKLFF. The V gene is TRBV5-1, the J gene TRBJ1-4; D not certain. The V and J ends lost 7 bases and 4 bases respectively, with 17 bases between them. This CDR3 has 15 amino acids. Germline loops: CDR1 SGHRS, CDR2 YFSETQ.

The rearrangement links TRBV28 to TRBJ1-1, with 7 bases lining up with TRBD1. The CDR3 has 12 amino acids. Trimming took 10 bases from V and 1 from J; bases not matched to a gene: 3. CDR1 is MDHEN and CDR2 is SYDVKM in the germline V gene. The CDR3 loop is CATRTGNTEAFF. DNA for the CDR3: TGTGCCACAAGGACAGGGAACACTGAAGCTTTCTTT.

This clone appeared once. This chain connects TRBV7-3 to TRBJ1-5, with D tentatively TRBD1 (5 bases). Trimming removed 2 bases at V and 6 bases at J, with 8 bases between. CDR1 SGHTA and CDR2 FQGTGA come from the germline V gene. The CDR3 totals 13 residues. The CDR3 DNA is TGTGCCAGCAGCTTAGGGGCAGGTCAGCCCCAGCATTTT. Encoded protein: CASSLGAGQPQHF.

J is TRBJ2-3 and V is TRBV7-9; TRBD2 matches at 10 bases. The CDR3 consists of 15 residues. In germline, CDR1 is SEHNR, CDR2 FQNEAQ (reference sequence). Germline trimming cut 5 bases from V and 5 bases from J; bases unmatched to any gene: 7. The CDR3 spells CASSPGLAAIDTQYF. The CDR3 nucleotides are TGTGCCAGCAGCCCCGGACTAGCGGCAATAGATACGCAGTATTTT.

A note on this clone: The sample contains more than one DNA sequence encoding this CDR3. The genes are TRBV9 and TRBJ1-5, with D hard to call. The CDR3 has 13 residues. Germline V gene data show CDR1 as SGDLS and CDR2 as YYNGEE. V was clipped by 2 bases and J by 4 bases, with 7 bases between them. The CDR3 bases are TGTGCCAGCAGCGTCGGCCCTAATCAGCCCCAGCATTTT. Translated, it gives CASSVGPNQPQHF.

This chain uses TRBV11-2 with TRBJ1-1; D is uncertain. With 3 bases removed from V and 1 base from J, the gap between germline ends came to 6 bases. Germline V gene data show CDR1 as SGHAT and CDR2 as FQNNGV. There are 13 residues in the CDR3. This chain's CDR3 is CASSFGPNTEAFF. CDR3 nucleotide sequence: TGTGCCAGCAGCTTCGGGCCGAACACTGAAGCTTTCTTT.

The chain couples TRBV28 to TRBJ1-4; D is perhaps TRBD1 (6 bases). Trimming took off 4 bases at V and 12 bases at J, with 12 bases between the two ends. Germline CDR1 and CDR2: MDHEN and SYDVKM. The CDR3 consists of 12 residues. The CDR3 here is CASSSGAWELFF. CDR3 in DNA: TGTGCCAGCAGTTCAGGGGCATGGGAACTGTTTTTT.

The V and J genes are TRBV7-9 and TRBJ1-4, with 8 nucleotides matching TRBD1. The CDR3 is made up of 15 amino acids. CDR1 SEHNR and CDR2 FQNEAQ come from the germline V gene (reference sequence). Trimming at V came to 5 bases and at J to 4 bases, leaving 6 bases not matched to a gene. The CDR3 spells CASSPQGGFNEKLFF. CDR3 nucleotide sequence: TGTGCCAGCAGCCCACAGGGGGGGTTTAATGAAAAACTGTTTTTT.

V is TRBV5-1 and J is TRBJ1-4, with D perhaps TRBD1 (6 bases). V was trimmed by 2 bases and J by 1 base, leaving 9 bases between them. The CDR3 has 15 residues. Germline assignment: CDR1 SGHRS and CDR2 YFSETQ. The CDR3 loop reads CASSFRGLTNEKLFF. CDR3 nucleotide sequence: TGCGCCAGCAGCTTCCGGGGGCTAACTAATGAAAAACTGTTTTTT. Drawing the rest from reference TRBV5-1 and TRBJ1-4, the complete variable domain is KAGVTQTPRYLIKTRGQQVTLSCSPISGHRSVSWYQQTPGQGLQFLFEYFSETQRNKGNFPGRFSGRQFSNSRSEMNVSTLELGDSALYLCASSFRGLTNEKLFFGSGTQLSVL.

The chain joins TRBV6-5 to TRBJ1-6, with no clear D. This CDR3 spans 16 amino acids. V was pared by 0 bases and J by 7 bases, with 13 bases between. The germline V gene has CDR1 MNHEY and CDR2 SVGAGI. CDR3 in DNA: TGTGCCAGCAGTTACTCTGGTAACAGCCTAAATTCACCCCTCCACTTT. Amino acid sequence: CASSYSGNSLNSPLHF.

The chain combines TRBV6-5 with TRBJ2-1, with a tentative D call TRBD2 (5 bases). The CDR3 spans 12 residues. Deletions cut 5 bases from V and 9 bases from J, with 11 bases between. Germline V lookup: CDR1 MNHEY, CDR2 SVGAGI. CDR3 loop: CASSSTGGEQFF. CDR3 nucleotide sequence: TGTGCCAGCAGTAGCACCGGAGGTGAGCAGTTCTTC.

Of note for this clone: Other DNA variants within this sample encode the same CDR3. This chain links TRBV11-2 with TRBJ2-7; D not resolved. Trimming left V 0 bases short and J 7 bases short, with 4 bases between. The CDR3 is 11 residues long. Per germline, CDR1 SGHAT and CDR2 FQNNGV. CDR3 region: CASSLDREQYF. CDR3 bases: TGTGCCAGCAGCTTAGATCGGGAGCAGTACTTC.

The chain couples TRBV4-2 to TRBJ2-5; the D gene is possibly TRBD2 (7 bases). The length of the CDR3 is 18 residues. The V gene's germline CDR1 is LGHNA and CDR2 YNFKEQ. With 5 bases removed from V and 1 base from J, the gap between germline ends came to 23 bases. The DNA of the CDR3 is TGTGCCAGCAGCTATAAGGCAGGGGCGGGAGCGCTCCAAGAGACCCAGTACTTC. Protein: CASSYKAGAGALQETQYF.

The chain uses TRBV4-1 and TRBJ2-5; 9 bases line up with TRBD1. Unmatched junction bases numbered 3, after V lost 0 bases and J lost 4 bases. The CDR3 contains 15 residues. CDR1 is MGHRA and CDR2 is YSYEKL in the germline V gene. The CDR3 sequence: CASSQDLTGGETQYF. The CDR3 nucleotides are TGCGCCAGCAGCCAAGACCTGACAGGGGGAGAGACCCAGTACTTC.

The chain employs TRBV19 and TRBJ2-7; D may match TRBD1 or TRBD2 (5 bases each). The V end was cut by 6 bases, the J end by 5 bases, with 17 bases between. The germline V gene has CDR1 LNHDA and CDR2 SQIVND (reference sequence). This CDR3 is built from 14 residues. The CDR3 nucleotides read TGTGCCAGTAGGTTCACGGGGCCGCAAAACGAGCAGTACTTC. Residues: CASRFTGPQNEQYF.